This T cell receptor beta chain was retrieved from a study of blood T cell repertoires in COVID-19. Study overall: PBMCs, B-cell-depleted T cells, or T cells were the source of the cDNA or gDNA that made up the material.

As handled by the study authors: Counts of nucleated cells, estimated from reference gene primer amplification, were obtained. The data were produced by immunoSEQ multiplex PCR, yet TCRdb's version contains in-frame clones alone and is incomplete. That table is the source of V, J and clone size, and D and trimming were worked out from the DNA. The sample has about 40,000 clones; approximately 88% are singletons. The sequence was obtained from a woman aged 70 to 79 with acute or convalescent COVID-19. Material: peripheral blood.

The CDR3 loop is CASSTWTAEAFF. The DNA for the CDR3 is TGTGCCAGTAGTACATGGACAGCTGAAGCTTTCTTT. V gene TRBV19 combines with J gene TRBJ1-1; D possibly corresponds to TRBD1 (6 bases). The germline V and J ends were trimmed by 4 bases and 6 bases, with 9 bases remaining between them. Germline assignment: CDR1 LNHDA and CDR2 SQIVND (reference sequence). This CDR3 has 12 amino acids.